Each of the 19 T cell receptor beta chains below was sequenced from the same sample in a study of T cells in Graves' hyperthyroidism and ophthalmopathy. Amplified regions were TCR beta CDR3 sequences from RNA transcripts. HTBI primers were used for first-round RT-PCR of the TCR CDR3. TCRdb fed the multiplex PCR reads into MiXCR, producing one record per CDR3 protein. There are 300,000 to 450,000 distinct CDR3 sequences in the sample; 11% to 15% occur only once, and 9.5% to 11% lies in the top ten. Source material: blood. All receptors derive from an older woman with Graves' hyperthyroidism.

This clonotype has at least ten counts. V usage is TRBV29-1 and J usage is TRBJ2-3; 15 nucleotides align to TRBD2. Germline V gene sequence: CDR1 SQVTM, CDR2 ANQGSEA. The V gene end was trimmed by 4 bases and the J gene end by 6 bases; junction bases not matched to a gene: 17. The CDR3 contains 19 residues. This CDR3 reads CSVGRGLAGGSSIWDTQYF. The CDR3 coding sequence is TGCAGCGTTGGTAGGGGACTAGCGGGAGGCAGTAGTATTTGGGATACGCAGTATTTT.

This clonotype was detected many times. This sequence joins TRBV2 and TRBJ2-3; TRBD2 matches at 10 bases. V shed 6 bases and J 5 bases; nucleotides not matched to a gene: 8. Germline loops: CDR1 SNHLY, CDR2 FYNNEI. This CDR3 contains 15 residues. The CDR3 sequence is CASRQLAGAGDTQYF. CDR3 nucleotides: TGTGCCAGCAGGCAGCTAGCGGGAGCGGGAGATACGCAGTATTTT.

The chain carries TRBV19 and TRBJ1-1, with D hard to call. CDR3 size: 16 residues. CDR1 and CDR2 from the germline V gene are LNHDA and SQIVND (reference sequence). Trimming removed 2 bases at V and 8 bases at J, with 21 bases between. The CDR3 DNA reads TGTGCCAGTAGTATAACGCAGGCCTATAAACCCCTGGAAGCTTTCTTT. It specifies CASSITQAYKPLEAFF.

This clonotype was seen more than once but under ten times. This chain joins TRBV5-1 and TRBJ1-1; D gene uncertain. The CDR3 length is 12 residues. Germline V CDR1 and CDR2: SGHRS, YFSETQ. V was pared by 1 base and J by 7 bases, with 8 bases between. The CDR3 nucleotides read TGCGCCAGCAGCTTGAACTGGGATGAAGCTTTCTTT. Protein product: CASSLNWDEAFF.

This clonotype was detected ten times or more. The rearrangement links TRBV5-6 to TRBJ2-1; 10 nucleotides agree with TRBD2. This CDR3 spans 15 amino acids. V trimming: 4 bases; J trimming: 8 bases; junction bases outside the gene matches: 9. Germline CDR1 SGHDT, CDR2 YYEEEE. As DNA, the CDR3 is TGTGCCAGCAGCCCTACTAGCGGGGTACGGTATGAGCAGTTCTTC. Its translation: CASSPTSGVRYEQFF. Together with reference TRBV5-6 and TRBJ2-1, the CDR3 gives the full variable domain: DAGVTQSPTHLIKTRGQQVTLRCSPKSGHDTVSWYQQALGQGPQFIFQYYEEEERQRGNFPDRFSGHQFPNYSSELNVNALLLGDSALYLCASSPTSGVRYEQFFGPGTRLTVL.

This chain links TRBV4-1 with TRBJ2-3, with a possible D match to TRBD1 (6 bases). V was clipped by 0 bases and J by 1 base, with 11 bases between them. The CDR3 has 16 residues. Looked up from germline, CDR1 is MGHRA and CDR2 is YSYEKL. The CDR3 nucleotides are TGCGCCAGCAGCCAAGAAGATAGACAGGGCACAGATACGCAGTATTTT. It translates to CASSQEDRQGTDTQYF.

This clonotype has at least ten counts. CDR3 bases: TGTGCCTGGAGTGTACGGACGGGAGGGGACGAGCAGTACTTC. Translated: CAWSVRTGGDEQYF. V usage is TRBV30 and J usage is TRBJ2-7; 8 positions agree with TRBD2. Unmatched junction bases numbered 6, after V lost 0 bases and J lost 5 bases. The CDR3 runs to 14 residues. The germline CDR1 and CDR2 sequences are GTSNPN and SVGIG (reference sequence). The variable domain in full, with the rest retrieved from reference TRBV30 and TRBJ2-7, is SQTIHQWPATLVQPVGSPLSLECTVEGTSNPNLYWYRQAAGRGLQLLFYSVGIGQISSEVPQNLSASRPQDRQFILSSKKLLLSDSGFYLCAWSVRTGGDEQYFGPGTRLTVT.

This clonotype occurred a few times. The conserved final phenylalanine or tryptophan is absent from the CDR3, which likely points to a read error. The gene calls are TRBV7-9 and TRBJ2-7, with TRBD1 as a possible D gene (5 bases). The CDR3 totals 14 residues. Germline V gene sequence: CDR1 SEHNR, CDR2 FQNEAQ (reference sequence). V lost 0 bases and J lost 4, with 10 bases in between. CDR3: CASSLAGLSYEQYL. The CDR3 region has the DNA TGTGCCAGCAGCTTAGCGGGGCTTTCTTACGAGCAGTACCTC.

At least ten counts were recorded for this clonotype. The chain combines TRBV20-1 with TRBJ1-2, with D hard to call. V gave up 0 bases and J gave up 5 bases, with 10 bases separating them. This CDR3 comprises 13 residues. Germline loops: CDR1 DFQATT, CDR2 SNEGSKA (reference sequence). The CDR3 is CSARDLSGYGYTF. Here the CDR3 DNA reads TGCAGTGCTAGAGACCTCTCTGGGTATGGCTACACCTTC.

This clonotype showed up many times. The gene calls are TRBV9 and TRBJ1-2; D unclear. The germline V gene encodes CDR1 SGDLS and CDR2 YYNGEE. V shed 4 bases and J shed 4 bases, with 14 bases lying between them. This CDR3 has 14 amino acids. The DNA for the CDR3 is TGTGCCAGCAGCCCCAGCCGGACGGTCTATGGCTACACCTTC. This encodes CASSPSRTVYGYTF.

This clonotype was seen a handful of times. This sequence joins TRBV19 and TRBJ1-3, with TRBD1 matching over 7 bases. The CDR3 has 16 residues. Trimming removed 2 bases from V and 0 bases from J; junction bases left unmatched: 4. Germline CDR1 LNHDA, CDR2 SQIVND (reference sequence). The CDR3 nucleotides are TGTGCCAGTAGTATAACAGGGGTCGTCTCTGGAAACACCATATATTTT. It codes for CASSITGVVSGNTIYF.

This clonotype was found many times. The chain employs TRBV6-1 and TRBJ2-5, with 8 positions matching TRBD2. After removal of 5 bases from V and 6 bases from J, the junction contained 11 bases not matched to a gene. The germline V gene encodes CDR1 MNHNS and CDR2 SASEGT. This CDR3 comprises 15 residues. The CDR3 nucleotides are TGTGCCAGCAGTTATCTACTAGAGCGGGAGCAGACCCAGTACTTC. Translated: CASSYLLEREQTQYF.

Many counts were recorded for this clonotype. The chain recombines TRBV12-3 or TRBV12-4 with TRBJ1-2, with D uncertain. The CDR3 runs 13 residues. V lost 7 bases, J lost 0 bases, and 9 bases lay in between. The CDR3 nucleotides read TGTGCCAGCACTCAAACCGCTAACTATGGCTACACCTTC. Its protein is CASTQTANYGYTF.

This clonotype showed up many times. The chain joins TRBV11-2 to TRBJ2-5; TRBD2 agrees at 9 bases. Germline V gives CDR1 SGHAT, CDR2 FQNNGV. The V gene end was trimmed by 3 bases and the J gene end by 5 bases; junction bases not matched to a gene: 4. The CDR3 length is 14 residues. The CDR3 here is CASSFGLARETQYF. In DNA, the CDR3 is TGTGCCAGCAGCTTTGGACTAGCGAGGGAGACCCAGTACTTC. Full variable domain (remainder filled in from reference TRBV11-2 and TRBJ2-5): EAGVAQSPRYKIIEKRQSVAFWCNPISGHATLYWYQQILGQGPKLLIQFQNNGVVDDSQLPKDRFSAERLKGVDSTLKIQPAKLEDSAVYLCASSFGLARETQYFGPGTRLLVL.

This clonotype was seen ten or more times. A read error may produce the germline difference seen at one junction end. The chain recombines TRBV7-7 with TRBJ2-2; the D call may be TRBD1 or TRBD2 (5 bases each). CDR1 is SSHAT, CDR2 FNYEAQ, per germline (reference sequence). The CDR3 consists of 14 residues. The CDR3: CASSRDAYTGELFF. DNA for the CDR3: TGTGCTAGCAGCCGGGACGCCTACACCGGGGAGCTGTTTTTT.

This clonotype was seen at least ten times. The chain has TRBV12-3 or TRBV12-4 and TRBJ1-2; no definite D call. Trimming took off 3 bases at V and 8 bases at J, with 13 bases between the two ends. The CDR3 is made up of 13 amino acids. CDR3 in DNA: TGTGCCAGCAGTTTTCCGGGCCTCGGCGGCTACACCTTC. Its protein is CASSFPGLGGYTF.

Ten or more counts support this clonotype. V usage is TRBV5-1 and J usage is TRBJ2-3; the match to TRBD1 covers 9 bases. CDR3 length equals 16 residues. The V and J ends lost 4 bases and 4 bases, in that order; junction bases with no gene match: 10. The germline CDR1 and CDR2 sequences are SGHRS and YFSETQ. CDR3 residues: CASSLEGTGSADTQYF. In DNA, the CDR3 is TGCGCCAGCAGCCTGGAAGGGACAGGGTCCGCAGATACGCAGTATTTT.

CDR3 in amino acids: CASSLAGGNRDTWEQYF. In nucleotides, the CDR3 is TGTGCCAGCAGCTTAGCAGGAGGGAACCGGGACACTTGGGAGCAGTACTTC. The chain links TRBV7-9 to TRBJ2-7; the D call may be TRBD1 or TRBD2 (6 bases each). The V end was cut by 0 bases, the J end by 7 bases, with 22 bases between. Germline V lookup: CDR1 SEHNR, CDR2 FQNEAQ (reference sequence). CDR3 size: 17 residues.

This clonotype was observed at least ten times. The chain joins TRBV27 to TRBJ2-2; D perhaps matches TRBD2 (6 bases). The V end lost 9 bases, the J end lost 0 bases, and 11 bases lay between the germline ends. Germline V CDR1 and CDR2: MNHEY, SMNVEV (reference sequence). The CDR3 loop spans 14 amino acids. CDR3 protein: CASWDFSNTGELFF. CDR3 sequence (DNA): TGTGCCAGTTGGGACTTCTCGAACACCGGGGAGCTGTTTTTT.